The rows below give T cell receptor beta chains drawn from one sample of a study of blood T cell repertoires in COVID-19. Here immunoSEQ multiplex PCR was the method, and the copy in TCRdb shows in-frame clones only, minus some. The sample contains more than 60,000 clones, roughly 82% of which appear only once. The sequencing input was peripheral blood. The receptor source for this set is a man between 60 and 70 years old with acute or convalescent COVID-19. CDR3s include the opening cysteine and the closing phenylalanine or tryptophan. The order of the fields is clone size, V gene, J gene, D gene, CDR3 protein, CDR3 DNA. D genes are given only for firm matches. Clone size is shown for a subset of rows, as once, few, many or a class of expanded clone.

clone_size: NA; v_call: TRBV18; j_call: TRBJ2-1; d_call: NA; cdr3_aa: CASSQTGQVHYNEQFF; cdr3_nt: TGTGCCAGCTCACAAACGGGACAAGTCCACTACAATGAGCAGTTCTTC
clone_size: NA; v_call: TRBV7-8; j_call: TRBJ1-5; d_call: NA; cdr3_aa: CASSWGPWAQHF; cdr3_nt: TGTGCCAGCAGCTGGGGCCCTTGGGCCCAGCATTTT
clone_size: few; v_call: TRBV7-2; j_call: TRBJ1-6; d_call: NA; cdr3_aa: CASSTSRDSPLHF; cdr3_nt: TGTGCCAGCAGCACCTCGCGGGATTCACCCCTCCACTTT
clone_size: NA; v_call: TRBV2; j_call: TRBJ1-5; d_call: NA; cdr3_aa: CASSEVTGDQPQHF; cdr3_nt: TGTGCCAGCAGTGAAGTTACGGGGGACCAGCCCCAGCATTTT
clone_size: NA; v_call: TRBV11-2; j_call: TRBJ2-1; d_call: NA; cdr3_aa: CASSLLGDSRYNEQFF; cdr3_nt: TGTGCCAGCAGCTTATTGGGGGACTCTAGATACAATGAGCAGTTCTTC
clone_size: once; v_call: TRBV6-5; j_call: TRBJ2-4; d_call: NA; cdr3_aa: CASRVEVSKNIQYF; cdr3_nt: TGTGCCAGCAGGGTGGAGGTATCCAAAAACATTCAGTACTTC
clone_size: few; v_call: TRBV7-8; j_call: TRBJ1-6; d_call: TRBD1; cdr3_aa: CASSPRTGGSYNSPLHF; cdr3_nt: TGTGCCAGCAGCCCCAGGACAGGGGGCTCCTATAATTCACCCCTCCACTTT
clone_size: NA; v_call: TRBV2; j_call: TRBJ2-5; d_call: TRBD1; cdr3_aa: CASSYRGQETQYF; cdr3_nt: TGTGCCAGCAGTTACAGGGGTCAAGAGACCCAGTACTTC
clone_size: NA; v_call: TRBV6-1; j_call: TRBJ1-5; d_call: TRBD1; cdr3_aa: CASSYRGLRPQHF; cdr3_nt: TGTGCCAGCAGCTACAGGGGCCTAAGGCCCCAGCATTTT
clone_size: few; v_call: TRBV27; j_call: TRBJ1-5; d_call: TRBD1; cdr3_aa: CASSLGGQGYNQPQHF; cdr3_nt: TGTGCCAGCAGCCTAGGGGGACAGGGTTACAATCAGCCCCAGCATTTT
clone_size: NA; v_call: TRBV6-6; j_call: TRBJ2-7; d_call: TRBD1; cdr3_aa: CASSPGQGVKYEQYF; cdr3_nt: TGTGCCAGCAGCCCGGGACAGGGAGTCAAATACGAGCAGTACTTC
clone_size: few; v_call: TRBV3-1/TRBV3-2; j_call: TRBJ2-1; d_call: NA; cdr3_aa: CASSISGRSSYNEQFF; cdr3_nt: TGTGCCAGCAGCATCTCTGGGCGAAGCTCCTACAATGAGCAGTTCTTC
clone_size: once; v_call: TRBV2; j_call: TRBJ1-6; d_call: TRBD1; cdr3_aa: CASRPPGQGYNSPLHF; cdr3_nt: TGTGCCAGCAGACCCCCGGGACAGGGCTATAATTCACCCCTCCACTTT